The rows below give T cell receptor beta chains drawn from one sample of a study of blood T cell repertoires in COVID-19. Clones were read by immunoSEQ multiplex PCR, and TCRdb kept only the in-frame ones, dropping some. The sample carries over 90,000 clones, about 85% recorded once. The sample was peripheral blood. These receptors came from a man in his fifties or sixties with active COVID-19. Each CDR3 is given with its conserved first and last residue. D genes are given only for firm matches. Some rows mark clone size as missing; the rest say once, few, many or name a class of expanded clone.

j_gene | d_gene | abundance | v_gene | CDR3aa | CDR3nt
TRBJ1-2 | . | . | TRBV7-2 | CASSFLPLNYGYTF | TGTGCCAGCAGCTTTCTGCCTCTAAACTATGGCTACACCTTC
TRBJ1-6 | TRBD1 | . | TRBV6-5 | CASSRDRVYNSPLHF | TGTGCCAGCAGCCGGGACAGGGTATATAATTCACCCCTCCACTTT
TRBJ2-2 | . | once | TRBV7-7 | CASSLGGRGSGELFF | TGTGCCAGCAGCTTAGGGGGCAGGGGATCCGGGGAGCTGTTTTTT
TRBJ2-3 | TRBD2 | . | TRBV19 | CATLSGGAYTDTQYF | TGTGCCACCCTTAGCGGGGGGGCTTACACAGATACGCAGTATTTT
TRBJ2-1 | . | . | TRBV29-1 | CSVKGGGNEQFF | TGCAGCGTCAAGGGGGGGGGCAATGAGCAGTTCTTC
TRBJ1-2 | . | . | TRBV7-9 | CASSSLDRSYGYTF | TGTGCCAGCAGCTCATTAGACAGATCCTATGGCTACACCTTC
TRBJ1-5 | . | . | TRBV28 | CASSLGGINSNQPQHF | TGTGCCAGCAGCCTTGGAGGGATTAATAGCAATCAGCCCCAGCATTTT
TRBJ2-1 | . | . | TRBV6-6 | CASTLPTSNEQFF | TGTGCCAGCACACTTCCCACCTCCAATGAGCAGTTCTTC
TRBJ2-5 | TRBD1 | . | TRBV6-5 | CASSRDRKETQYF | TGTGCCAGCAGCCGGGACAGAAAAGAGACCCAGTACTTC
TRBJ2-2 | TRBD2 | once | TRBV5-1 | CASSWGTSGGPNTGELFF | TGCGCCAGCAGCTGGGGGACTAGCGGGGGTCCGAACACCGGGGAGCTGTTTTTT
TRBJ2-5 | TRBD1 | . | TRBV3-1/TRBV3-2 | CASSQADRVATQYF | TGTGCCAGCAGCCAAGCCGACAGGGTGGCGACCCAGTACTTC
TRBJ2-2 | TRBD2 | . | TRBV7-9 | CASSSPGLAGTGELFF | TGTGCCAGCAGCTCCCCAGGACTAGCGGGGACGGGGGAGCTGTTTTTT
TRBJ2-5 | . | . | TRBV2 | CASKRLREETQYF | TGTGCCAGCAAAAGACTGAGAGAAGAGACCCAGTACTTC
TRBJ1-2 | . | . | TRBV5-4 | CASSLRRREAERGGYTF | TGTGCCAGCAGCTTGCGTAGAAGGGAGGCGGAACGCGGAGGCTACACCTTC
TRBJ1-1 | . | . | TRBV5-4 | CASSLSGSGNTEAFF | TGTGCCAGCAGCTTGTCTGGGTCAGGGAATACTGAAGCTTTCTTT
TRBJ1-2 | TRBD1 | . | TRBV5-1 | CASSPGTGINYGYTF | TGCGCCAGCAGCCCCGGGACAGGGATCAACTATGGCTACACCTTC
TRBJ1-2 | . | . | TRBV27 | CASSPSGDGVLYGYTF | TGTGCCAGCAGTCCCTCGGGGGATGGGGTCCTCTATGGCTACACCTTC
TRBJ1-4 | . | once | TRBV3-1/TRBV3-2 | CASSRRQSPALNEKLFF | TGTGCCAGCAGCCGCAGACAATCACCAGCTCTCAATGAAAAACTGTTTTTT
TRBJ2-2 | . | . | TRBV7-3 | CASSRGSNEELFF | TGTGCCAGCAGCCGGGGGTCCAACGAGGAGCTGTTTTTT
TRBJ1-5 | . | . | TRBV7-2 | CASSLAGQGNQPQHF | TGTGCCAGCAGCTTAGCGGGGCAGGGTAATCAGCCCCAGCATTTT
TRBJ1-3 | . | . | TRBV12-3/TRBV12-4 | CASRTSSGNTIYF | TGTGCCAGCAGAACAAGCTCTGGAAACACCATATATTTT
TRBJ2-7 | . | . | TRBV11-2 | CASSFLGTSYEQYF | TGTGCCAGCAGCTTCCTAGGGACATCCTACGAGCAGTACTTC
TRBJ1-2 | TRBD1 | . | TRBV19 | CASRAPGQGAGGYTF | TGTGCCAGTAGAGCGCCGGGACAGGGGGCAGGAGGCTACACCTTC
TRBJ1-5 | . | . | TRBV6-5 | CASRYRGNQPQHF | TGTGCCAGCCGGTACAGGGGCAATCAGCCCCAGCATTTT
TRBJ2-5 | TRBD2 | . | TRBV20-1 | CSASRLAGVLETQYF | TGCAGTGCTAGTAGGCTAGCGGGGGTCTTGGAGACCCAGTACTTC
TRBJ2-1 | . | once | TRBV19 | CASSRMTVSYNEQFF | TGTGCCAGTAGTAGAATGACAGTTTCCTACAATGAGCAGTTCTTC
TRBJ2-5 | TRBD2 | . | TRBV6-5 | CASTLSGGRETQYF | TGTGCCAGCACTCTGTCGGGGGGGCGTGAGACCCAGTACTTC
TRBJ1-3 | . | few | TRBV21-1 | CASSKSCYSGNTIYF | TGTGCCAGCAGCAAGAGCTGTTACTCTGGAAACACCATATATTTT
TRBJ2-5 | . | . | TRBV9 | CASSVDPGAQETQYF | TGTGCCAGCAGCGTAGACCCAGGGGCCCAAGAGACCCAGTACTTC
TRBJ2-7 | TRBD2 | . | TRBV4-3 | CASSQDRASGGYEQYF | TGCGCCAGCAGCCAAGATAGGGCTAGCGGGGGTTACGAGCAGTACTTC
TRBJ1-1 | TRBD1 | . | TRBV3-1/TRBV3-2 | CASSHPGQGATEAFF | TGTGCCAGCAGCCACCCCGGACAGGGGGCCACTGAAGCTTTCTTT
TRBJ2-1 | TRBD1 | once | TRBV5-1 | CASSYGDRSSYNEQFF | TGCGCCAGCAGCTACGGGGACAGGAGCTCCTACAATGAGCAGTTCTTC
TRBJ1-1 | . | . | TRBV6-1 | CASSEWGGQDGEAFF | TGTGCCAGCAGTGAGTGGGGGGGGCAAGATGGGGAAGCTTTCTTT
TRBJ2-1 | TRBD2 | . | TRBV11-3 | CASSLDWVAGEQFF | TGTGCCAGCAGCTTAGATTGGGTAGCGGGGGAGCAGTTCTTC
TRBJ2-7 | TRBD2 | . | TRBV4-2 | CASSRSGGAFGEQYF | TGTGCCAGCAGCCGCAGCGGGGGGGCCTTCGGTGAGCAGTACTTC
TRBJ2-7 | TRBD1 | . | TRBV11-2 | CASSLGQPYEQYF | TGTGCCAGCAGCTTGGGACAGCCCTACGAGCAGTACTTC
TRBJ2-1 | . | once | TRBV5-6 | CASSPSGYSYNEQFF | TGTGCCAGCAGCCCCTCCGGGTACTCCTACAATGAGCAGTTCTTC
TRBJ2-1 | . | . | TRBV6-5 | CASLDVASDNEQFF | TGTGCCAGCCTGGACGTAGCGTCCGACAATGAGCAGTTCTTC
TRBJ1-4 | . | . | TRBV7-2 | CASSSRYRVNEKLFF | TGTGCCAGCAGCTCACGTTACAGAGTTAATGAAAAACTGTTTTTT
TRBJ2-1 | TRBD1 | . | TRBV5-1 | CASALGGQGVGEQFF | TGCGCCAGCGCCTTGGGAGGACAGGGGGTCGGTGAGCAGTTCTTC
TRBJ2-5 | TRBD1 | . | TRBV9 | CASSPRDRVETQYF | TGTGCCAGCAGCCCCCGGGACAGGGTAGAGACCCAGTACTTC
TRBJ1-2 | . | few | TRBV5-4 | CASSLAGALYGYTF | TGTGCCAGCAGCTTGGCAGGGGCCCTCTATGGCTACACCTTC
TRBJ2-7 | . | . | TRBV6-5 | CASSRDSYEQYF | TGTGCCAGCAGCCGGGACTCCTACGAGCAGTACTTC
TRBJ1-1 | . | . | TRBV5-6 | CASSLGQVRNTEAFF | TGTGCCAGCAGCTTGGGGCAGGTAAGGAACACTGAAGCTTTCTTT
TRBJ2-3 | TRBD1 | . | TRBV5-1 | CASSLRVDRGTDTQYF | TGCGCCAGCAGCTTGCGGGTGGACAGGGGTACAGATACGCAGTATTTT
TRBJ2-2 | TRBD2 | . | TRBV27 | CASSLGAGGRTGELFF | TGTGCCAGCAGTTTAGGGGCGGGGGGGCGGACCGGGGAGCTGTTTTTT
TRBJ2-1 | . | few | TRBV6-6 | CASSYSQIYNEQFF | TGTGCCAGCAGTTACTCGCAGATTTACAATGAGCAGTTCTTC
TRBJ2-1 | . | . | TRBV5-4 | CASSPGEVYNEQFF | TGTGCCAGCAGCCCCGGGGAGGTCTACAATGAGCAGTTCTTC
TRBJ1-1 | TRBD1 | . | TRBV6-2/TRBV6-3 | CASSTGTVLPNPFF | TGTGCCAGCAGCACCGGGACAGTCCTACCCAACCCTTTCTTT
TRBJ1-3 | . | . | TRBV5-5 | CASSPDIGAGNTIYF | TGTGCCAGCAGCCCCGACATCGGGGCTGGAAACACCATATATTTT
TRBJ1-1 | TRBD1 | . | TRBV5-1 | CASSFRTGGRDTEAFF | TGCGCCAGCAGCTTCCGGACAGGGGGTCGGGACACTGAAGCTTTCTTT
TRBJ1-3 | . | . | TRBV19 | CASIGVPGNTIYF | TGTGCCAGTATCGGGGTGCCTGGAAACACCATATATTTT
TRBJ2-7 | TRBD1 | . | TRBV5-6 | CASSPGTGVGKQYF | TGTGCCAGCAGCCCTGGGACAGGGGTAGGTAAGCAGTACTTC
TRBJ2-7 | TRBD1 | few | TRBV19 | CASSANTGVNEQYF | TGTGCCAGTAGTGCGAACACAGGGGTCAACGAGCAGTACTTC
TRBJ2-5 | TRBD1 | . | TRBV25-1 | CASSANPGQGDETQYF | TGTGCCAGCAGTGCCAACCCGGGACAGGGAGATGAGACCCAGTACTTC
TRBJ2-3 | . | . | TRBV19 | CASSSTSGFQLSTDTQYF | TGTGCCAGTAGTTCAACCAGCGGGTTTCAATTGAGCACAGATACGCAGTATTTT
TRBJ1-3 | TRBD1 | . | TRBV7-3 | CASSLQAGQGGNTIYF | TGTGCCAGCAGCCTCCAAGCGGGACAGGGTGGAAACACCATATATTTT